One T cell receptor (beta chain) is described in this entry. Original data processing: Quantification of nucleated cells was approximated via reference gene primer amplification. Profiled with immunoSEQ multiplex PCR; TCRdb holds only in-frame clones, not every one. The DNA was the basis for D and trimming; V, J and clone size are from that table. The table records about 66,000 clones, approximately 86% of them present only once. The source of the sample is a study of blood T cell repertoires in COVID-19. About the study: The origin of the acute and convalescent COVID-19 samples was the United States, Italy and Spain. PBMCs, B-cell-depleted T cells, or T cells were the source of the cDNA or gDNA that made up the material.

The germline gives CDR1 LNHDA, CDR2 SQIVND (reference sequence). The CDR3 extends over 17 amino acids. Trimming stripped 1 base from V and 7 bases from J, with 20 bases between. The specimen sequenced was peripheral blood. The chain links TRBV19 to TRBJ1-5, with D maybe TRBD1 (5 bases). The clonotype comes from a man between 45 and 60 years old with active COVID-19. For the CDR3, the DNA is TGTGCCAGTAGTATAGGTCCAGGAGGGGCTGACGGGCAGCCCCAGCATTTT. Its translation: CASSIGPGGADGQPQHF.